This passage covers 20 T cell receptor beta chains from one sample sequenced in a study of shared clonotypes between healthy human individuals. The naive CD8 subset, CD45RO-negative cells positively selected for CCR7, excluded terminally differentiated effector memory CD45RA+ cells. TCRdb's table, derived via immunoSEQ multiplex PCR, lists solely in-frame clones and lacks some. The profile shows millions of clones, just under 95% of them singletons. Material: naive CD8+ T cells sorted from blood. These receptors all stem from a young man in good health.

V and J are TRBV27 and TRBJ2-2, with D hard to call. The CDR3 totals 16 residues. V lost 5 bases and J lost 6, with 19 bases in between. In germline, CDR1 is MNHEY, CDR2 SMNVEV (reference sequence). CDR3 bases: TGTGCCAGCAGTCTCCTGACGGTGGAGACCCCCGGGGAGCTGTTTTTT. Translating gives CASSLLTVETPGELFF.

The CDR3 sequence is CASSQGLPPLTISSEQFF. The DNA for the CDR3 is TGCGCCAGCAGCCAAGGCTTGCCTCCATTGACGATTAGCAGTGAGCAGTTCTTC. V is TRBV4-3 and J is TRBJ2-1; D uncertain. CDR1 is LGHNA, CDR2 YSLEER, per germline. Trimming took 1 base from V and 9 from J, leaving 25 bases between them. CDR3 length equals 18 residues.

CDR3 DNA sequence: TGCGCCAGCAGCGATTACTCTGGAAACACCATATATTTT. Translation gives CASSDYSGNTIYF. The rearrangement uses TRBV5-1 and TRBJ1-3; D gene unclear. The germline CDR1 and CDR2 sequences are SGHRS and YFSETQ. V shed 4 bases and J shed 0 bases, with 5 bases lying between them. This CDR3 comprises 13 residues.

With regard to this clone: Germline and junction disagree at one end, which may indicate a read error. Additional DNA sequences in this sample encode the identical CDR3. V gene TRBV10-1 combines with J gene TRBJ2-3; 9 bases fit TRBD1. Germline values: CDR1 WNHNN, CDR2 SYGVQD (reference sequence). The CDR3 runs 18 residues. The CDR3 loop reads CASSESNLRDRVTDTQYF. DNA for the CDR3: TGCGCCAGCAGTGAGTCGAATCTTCGGGACAGGGTCACAGATACACAGTATTTT.

This rearrangement joins TRBV10-2 to TRBJ1-5, with D possibly matching TRBD1 (6 bases). Trimming cost V 5 bases and J 0 bases, with 14 bases left between them. Per germline, CDR1 WSHSY and CDR2 SAAADI. The CDR3 spans 16 residues. The CDR3 sequence: CASSPRTENSNQPQHF. CDR3 nucleotides: TGCGCCAGCAGTCCCAGGACAGAAAATAGCAATCAGCCCCAGCATTTT.

V gene TRBV5-4 combines with J gene TRBJ2-1, with 8 positions matching TRBD2. Germline assignment: CDR1 SGHNT and CDR2 YYREEE (reference sequence). V gave up 3 bases and J gave up 6 bases; unmatched junction bases: 8. CDR3 size: 15 residues. The DNA for the CDR3 is TGTGCCAGCAGCTATCAAGGACTAGCTTCCAATGAGCAGTTCTTC. This encodes CASSYQGLASNEQFF.

The V call is TRBV7-6, the J call TRBJ1-4; no reliable D call. Germline CDR1 SGHVS, CDR2 FNYEAQ. V was cut by 4 bases and J by 7 bases, with 10 bases left in between. The CDR3 runs to 13 residues. The CDR3 DNA sequence: TGTGCCAGCAGCTACAATATGGGTGAAAAACTGTTTTTT. Protein product: CASSYNMGEKLFF.

A note on this clone: This specimen includes other DNA sequences encoding the same CDR3. The chain has TRBV5-1 and TRBJ2-7, with D possibly being TRBD1 (5 bases). This CDR3 has 14 residues. CDR1 is SGHRS, CDR2 YFSETQ, per germline. V gave up 0 bases and J gave up 2 bases, with 9 bases separating them. This CDR3 is CASSLGGSPYEQYF. CDR3 DNA sequence: TGCGCCAGCAGCTTGGGGGGCAGCCCCTACGAGCAGTACTTC.

The V gene is TRBV6-1, the J gene TRBJ1-1; D is unclear. With 1 base removed from V and 4 bases from J, the gap between germline ends came to 10 bases. The CDR3 has 14 amino acids. Germline V lookup: CDR1 MNHNS, CDR2 SASEGT. The CDR3 sequence is CASSEGRWGTEAFF. In DNA form, the CDR3 reads TGTGCCAGCAGTGAAGGCAGATGGGGCACTGAAGCTTTCTTT.

The V gene is TRBV7-9, the J gene TRBJ1-1; TRBD1 aligns across 11 bases. The CDR3 loop spans 17 amino acids. V lost 4 bases and J lost 3; bases outside the gene matches: 10. Germline values: CDR1 SEHNR, CDR2 FQNEAQ (reference sequence). CDR3 coding DNA: TGTGCCAGCAGCTCTTACGGACAGGGGGCTTGGGACACTGAAGCTTTCTTT. The encoded protein is CASSSYGQGAWDTEAFF.

The CDR3 spells CASRRYDGSYEQYF. The CDR3 DNA reads as TGTGCCAGCAGACGTTACGACGGGTCCTACGAGCAGTACTTC. The chain joins TRBV27 to TRBJ2-7; D remains ambiguous. V was clipped by 6 bases and J by 1 base, with 13 bases between them. CDR3 size: 14 residues. Germline values: CDR1 MNHEY, CDR2 SMNVEV (reference sequence).

Concerning this clone: The sample has other DNA sequences that encode this CDR3 too. This sequence joins TRBV4-1 and TRBJ2-7; 10 bases agree with TRBD2. CDR3 length equals 14 residues. Germline V gene lookup returns CDR1 MGHRA and CDR2 YSYEKL. Losses at the gene ends were 4 bases for V and 2 bases for J; bases not matched to a gene: 2. CDR3 in amino acids: CASSPGTSAYEQYF. For the CDR3, the DNA is TGCGCCAGCAGCCCCGGGACTAGCGCCTACGAGCAGTACTTC.

In the case of this clone: The sample carries other DNA sequences with the same CDR3. The V and J genes are TRBV13 and TRBJ2-1; 13 nucleotides match TRBD2. The germline V gene has CDR1 PRHDT and CDR2 FYEKMQ (reference sequence). There are 15 residues in the CDR3. V was pared by 3 bases and J by 7 bases, with 3 bases of the junction left unmatched. The CDR3 coding sequence is TGTGCCAGCAGCTTCCGACTAGCGGGGGGAAATGAGCAGTTCTTC. Translation: CASSFRLAGGNEQFF.

The chain employs TRBV30 and TRBJ2-2, with a weak D call TRBD2 (5 bases). Germline V gene sequence: CDR1 GTSNPN, CDR2 SVGIG (reference sequence). The CDR3 runs 13 residues. The V end was cut by 4 bases, the J end by 6 bases, with 12 bases between. In DNA form, the CDR3 reads TGTGCCTGGACGAGGGAGTATGCCGGGGAGCTGTTTTTT. Translated: CAWTREYAGELFF.

CDR3 sequence reads: CASSLTVTGNTIYF. Written as DNA, the CDR3 is TGTGCCAGCAGCTTGACAGTTACCGGAAACACCATATATTTT. The chain uses TRBV5-4 and TRBJ1-3; D gene ambiguous. The CDR3 spans 14 residues. The V gene's germline CDR1 is SGHNT and CDR2 YYREEE (reference sequence). The V end lost 1 base, the J end lost 4 bases, and 9 bases lay between the germline ends.

This sequence joins TRBV4-2 and TRBJ2-3; D gene ambiguous. CDR1 is LGHNA and CDR2 is YNFKEQ in the germline V gene. Trimming removed 0 bases at V and 9 bases at J, with 16 bases between. The CDR3 is 15 residues long. As DNA, the CDR3 is TGTGCCAGCAGCCAAGATAAGGAGAGCCCCATGACGCAGTATTTT. Translated: CASSQDKESPMTQYF.

This chain connects TRBV10-3 to TRBJ2-1, with D possibly TRBD2 on 6 matching bases. Looked up from germline, CDR1 is ENHRY and CDR2 is SYGVKD. V was cut by 10 bases and J by 3 bases, with 16 bases left in between. The CDR3 has 14 residues. DNA of the CDR3: TGTGCCAGCCATAGCGGACATAACTACAATGAGCAGTTCTTC. Amino acid sequence: CASHSGHNYNEQFF.

The chain employs TRBV29-1 and TRBJ2-5; TRBD1 aligns across 10 bases. J lost 4 bases, V lost 1 base, and 6 bases had no gene match. This CDR3 contains 15 residues. Germline V gene lookup returns CDR1 SQVTM and CDR2 ANQGSEA. Here the CDR3 DNA reads TGCAGCGTTGAAGGGGGACAGGGGTCTGGAGAGACCCAGTACTTC. This codes for CSVEGGQGSGETQYF. The entire variable domain, with the rest obtained from reference TRBV29-1 and TRBJ2-5, is as follows: SAVISQKPSRDICQRGTSLTIQCQVDSQVTMMFWYRQQPGQSLTLIATANQGSEATYESGFVIDKFPISRPNLTFSTLTVSNMSPEDSSIYLCSVEGGQGSGETQYFGPGTRLLVL.

This rearrangement joins TRBV25-1 to TRBJ1-3, with 9 positions matching TRBD1. The germline V gene encodes CDR1 MGHDK and CDR2 SYGVNS. The CDR3 runs 13 residues. V shed 7 bases, J shed 4 bases, and the junction held 2 bases outside the gene matches. For the CDR3, the DNA is TGTGCCAGCAAAACAGGGGGCGGAAACACCATATATTTT. It specifies CASKTGGGNTIYF. The full variable domain, its missing parts supplied by reference TRBV25-1 and TRBJ1-3, is EADIYQTPRYLVIGTGKKITLECSQTMGHDKMYWYQQDPGMELHLIHYSYGVNSTEKGDLSSESTVSRIRTEHFPLTLESARPSHTSQYLCASKTGGGNTIYFGEGSWLTVV.

The chain joins TRBV9 to TRBJ2-7; a weak D match, TRBD2 (7 bases). Looked up from germline, CDR1 is SGDLS and CDR2 is YYNGEE. With 3 bases removed from V and 1 base from J, the gap between germline ends came to 14 bases. The CDR3 runs to 15 residues. CDR3 DNA: TGTGCCAGCAGCGCAGGGGCAGCGGGGTCCTACGAGCAGTACTTC. Translation: CASSAGAAGSYEQYF.